This entry concerns a single T cell receptor (beta chain). Its target is not known. The CDR3 contains 15 residues. In germline, CDR1 is LGHNA, CDR2 YNFKEQ. The data belong to a study of blood T cells in healthy people across ages. General study results and limits: Long-lived donors exceeded aged donors in naive CD4+ cells and diversity. Age advanced and TCR beta diversity per million T cells fell, roughly linearly. Those diversity estimates obtained from one million T cells were thought to be underestimates.

A second 7 to 11 cycle PCR used barcoded and J-beta primers. Through a template-switch adaptor with 12 random nucleotides, each cDNA molecule received a tag. TCRdb redid the calling of the 5' RACE reads with MiXCR, one entry per CDR3 protein. The sample contains hundreds of thousands of distinct CDR3 sequences, around 46% of which appear only once. The chain recombines TRBV4-2 with TRBJ2-5; possible D gene TRBD1, 5 bases. The J call could be wrong; TRBJ2-7 is a better fit for the DNA end. This receptor was taken from a man aged 25-45 years in good health. The sequencing input was blood. CDR3 coding DNA: TGTGCCAGCAGCCAAGCAAAGGACATCACCTACGAGCAGTACTTC. This codes for CASSQAKDITYEQYF.